This T cell receptor beta chain was sequenced during a study of sequential checkpoint blockade in melanoma. Profiling relied on immunoSEQ multiplex PCR, and the TCRdb table lists in-frame clones only, not all of them. Of about 18,000 clones in the sample, about 69% were seen once. Noted treatment: randomized to nivolumab then ipilimumab (arm A) or the reverse (arm B). V dropped 2 bases and J dropped 10; count of bases not matched to a gene: 7. The CDR3 is 14 residues long. Per the germline V gene, CDR1 is SGDLS and CDR2 is YYNGEE. This clone was counted only a few times. The TCR originated in a human donor with melanoma. The sample was CD8+ T cells sorted from blood (inferred from file names), taken from a patient given nivolumab and ipilimumab in sequence. This chain connects TRBV9 to TRBJ2-1; 9 positions agree with TRBD2. The CDR3 DNA reads TGTGCCAGCAGCGTCCATAGCGGGGGAAAGGAGCAGTTCTTC. Its protein product is CASSVHSGGKEQFF.